The TCR beta chain under discussion was sequenced for a study of blood T cell repertoires in COVID-19. V dropped 2 bases and J dropped 1; count of bases not matched to a gene: 3. Germline V gives CDR1 GTSNPN, CDR2 SVGIG (reference sequence). The CDR3 contains 14 residues. Generated by immunoSEQ multiplex PCR, the TCRdb table keeps only in-frame clones and is missing some. The table records fewer than 85,000 clones, 70% to 90% of them present only once. This chain uses TRBV30 with TRBJ1-1; 8 bases match TRBD1. The receptor comes from a woman aged 55-69 years with acute or convalescent COVID-19. Sequenced input: peripheral blood. CDR3 coding DNA: TGTGCCTGGAGTAGGGACAGGCGGAACACTGAAGCTTTCTTT. As protein: CAWSRDRRNTEAFF.